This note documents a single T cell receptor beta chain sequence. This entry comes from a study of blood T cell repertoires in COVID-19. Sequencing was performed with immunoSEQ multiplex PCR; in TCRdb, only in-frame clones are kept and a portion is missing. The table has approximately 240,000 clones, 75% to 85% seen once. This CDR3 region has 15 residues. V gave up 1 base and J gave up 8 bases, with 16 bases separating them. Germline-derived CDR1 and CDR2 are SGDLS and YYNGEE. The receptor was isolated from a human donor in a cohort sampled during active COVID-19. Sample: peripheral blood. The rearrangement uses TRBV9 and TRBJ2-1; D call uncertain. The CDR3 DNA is TGTGCCAGCAGCGTAAGTCTTGGTCCTGGGCATGAGCAGTTCTTC. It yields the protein CASSVSLGPGHEQFF.